The entry that follows covers one T cell receptor beta chain sequence. Its antigen target is currently unknown. Qualities for individual bases were not recorded, and no much larger clone is one base off. Enrolling through a virtual design, the prospective study's participants ranged in age from about 18 to 89 years and lived across about two dozen United States geographic areas. In the prospective study, participants were assigned to cohorts based on the clinical history participants reported in a screening survey and a study questionnaire. Recovered participants in ImmuneRACE Cohort 3 were defined by two consecutive negative NP/OP PCR tests, clearance by a healthcare professional, or resolution of symptoms. Each participant in the prospective study had whole blood, serum and a nasopharyngeal or oropharyngeal swab collected by mobile phlebotomists. Over a roughly two-month period, participants in the prospective study had the option of providing additional blood draws and questionnaires. Blood samples from the prospective study were shipped frozen or at room temperature prior to DNA extraction.

TCRbeta CDR3 regions were amplified from genomic DNA using the immunoSEQ Assay, a bias-controlled multiplex PCR. The authors processed their data as follows. Nucleated cell counts per sample were estimated from amplification of reference gene primers within the assay. To quantify the absolute abundance of each unique TCRbeta CDR3 rearrangement, sequence reads were collapsed and filtered. For each sample, productive Simpson clonality was calculated as the square root of Simpson's diversity index across productive rearrangements. This immuneACCESS table, as held by TCRdb, lists in-frame sequences with V and J called but not all clones. Of the missing ones, under half trace to an unresolved V gene in checked studies; the others have no known cause. V, J and clone size reflect that table, while D and trimming were determined from the DNA. In this sample the table shows 250,000 to 350,000 clones, around nine tenths of which occur a single time. Together, the top ten hold 1.1% of the sample.

The sample belongs to a study of blood T cell repertoires in COVID-19 (TCRdb year 2020). For context, the study as a whole: Samples from collaborators originated in the United States, Italy and Spain and spanned both the acute and convalescent phases of COVID-19. The prospective study material was composed of cDNA or gDNA derived from T cells, B-cell-depleted T cells, or PBMCs. Subjects who had been exposed to COVID-19, were actively infected with it, or had recovered from it provided the deeply sampled blood TCRbeta repertoires that made up the dataset. The repertoires were released in a freely available public database meant as a resource for research on the immune response to SARS-CoV-2. The samples were drawn from two sources: the first 160 participants of the ongoing ImmuneRACE study, and over 950 subjects contributed by 6 global collaborators. Sample metadata almost always included a de-identified subject ID, COVID-19 status, age in years and sex. HLA class I and class II types, where available, came from metadata supplied by the sample provider rather than from assay-based typing. Study-level results and caveats: Clinical and demographic metadata were provided uncurated, with the amount varying by source and participant.

V lost 4 bases and J lost 2 bases; the stretch between them is 21 bases long. The CDR3 goes from the cysteine to the phenylalanine over 17 residues. Only CDR3 DNA is held: 51 bases, read in frame from base 1. From a lookup of the germline V gene, CDR1 and CDR2 are MNHNS and SASEGT. This sequence originates from a woman aged 25 to 39 who had recovered from COVID-19. Sequencing input: PBMCs or T cells enriched from blood (not recorded which). In this chain, TRBV6-1 is recombined with TRBJ2-7; the D gene is perhaps TRBD1, from 6 matching bases. The sequence in DNA is TGTGCCAGCAGTGGAGGGCGGACCGGGACAATTACCTACGAGCAGTACTTC. Its translation is CASSGGRTGTITYEQYF.